This paragraph covers one T cell receptor (beta chain) sequence. Its antigen is unidentified. RNA amounts of about 0.5 to 1 ug underwent reverse transcription with random hexamers. Amplification of TCR beta CDR3 across 54 Vbeta and 13 Jbeta was performed with immunoSEQ multiplex PCR. A single record per CDR3 protein comes from TCRdb applying MiXCR to the immunoSEQ multiplex PCR reads. The table shows 150,000 to 200,000 distinct CDR3 sequences, with just under 95% occurring only once. This sample stems from a study of CD8 T cells in Susac syndrome. Broader study findings: Individuals included in the TCR sequencing and HLA analysis were acknowledged by the study to be relatively few in number.

Sequencing of TCR beta covered CD8+ and CD4+ T cells obtained from blood. The CDR3 covers 16 residues. V gave up 0 bases and J gave up 1 base, with 11 bases separating them. The chain has TRBV12-3 or TRBV12-4 and TRBJ2-3, with a tentative D call TRBD1 (5 bases). The sequenced sample consisted of CD4+ T cells from PBMCs. The sequence was collected from a human donor in good health. CDR3 sequence (DNA): TGTGCCAGCAGTTTAGCAGGGGCGAGAGGCACAGATACGCAGTATTTT. The encoded protein is CASSLAGARGTDTQYF.